This T cell receptor beta chain was profiled in a study of type 1 regulatory T cells. Background on the study: T-allo10 is a Tr1-enriched, alloantigen-specific CD4 T cell product made in vitro. Points from the study as a whole: Compared with non-type 1 regulatory T cells, type 1 regulatory T cells showed a more restricted TCR repertoire.

TCRdb reanalysed the reads using MiXCR and keeps one entry per CDR3 protein. The sample lists fewer than 75,000 distinct CDR3 sequences; about 48% were seen once. A word on this clonotype: Its cognate antigen is unknown.

The sample taken for sequencing was cultured non-Tr1 T cells, either the whole culture or a sorted T cell fraction (not recorded which). The source is a human donor in good health.

This CDR3 reads CASSPSSQPGNTIYF. CDR3 DNA: TGTGCCAGCAGCCCCTCAAGTCAGCCCGGAAACACCATATATTTT. The J gene is TRBJ1-3, the V gene TRBV7-9; D call uncertain. Germline values: CDR1 SEHNR, CDR2 FQNEAQ (reference sequence). V was clipped by 5 bases and J by 4 bases, with 15 bases between them. This CDR3 contains 15 residues.